This entry features one T cell receptor beta chain sequence. Its recognized antigen is unknown. Base qualities were left out, and no much larger clone turns up one base away. The source of the sample is a study of human T cells and chemical hapten exposure (dated by TCRdb to the early 2020s). With regard to the full study: For sensitization, 2% DPC in acetone was applied to a 2 cm by 2 cm area of upper inner arm skin. Throughout the approximately 24-week study period, patients were also given weekly therapeutic DPC doses on the scalp. Patch testing was performed on the upper back with Finn chambers containing 0.01% DPC, and the patch tests were scored after 6 days according to International Contact Dermatitis Research Group standards. Alopecia areata with under or over 50% scalp involvement, alopecia totalis and alopecia universalis were represented in the patient cohort, which was mostly female. Libraries were combined into a pool for sequencing, and differences in TCR yield between samples came mainly from small differences in library volumes within the pool. The study tracked peripheral blood TCR repertoire changes in vivo during primary and secondary sensitization to the hapten diphenylcyclopropenone (DPC) in alopecia patients. Blood was sampled from patients pre-sensitization (week 0) and at 2, 6 and about 24 weeks after DPC sensitization. Blood for TCR sequencing was provided by twenty-nine alopecia patients at one to four time points (pre-sensitization, 2, 6 and 24 weeks).

From the germline V gene, CDR1 is SQVTM and CDR2 is ANQGSEA. The CDR3 measures 21 amino acids from cysteine to phenylalanine. The retained sequence is limited to the CDR3, 63 bases, with the frame set at the first base. V and J are trimmed by 8 bases and 2 bases, and the gene matches miss 24 bases of the junction. Library preparation attached unique molecular identifiers to individual cDNA molecules for quantitative, reproducible TCR counting. Both TCR alpha and TCR beta chains were sequenced from each blood RNA sample. The study's own analysis went as follows. A median of roughly 99,000 TCRs per sample was observed, with a range of about 20,000 to 690,600. V, J and CDR3 annotation of the TCR reads was carried out using the Decombinator software suite. To make PS versus PT1 abundance plots, every sample was subsampled to the same number of TCRs (28,000). Expanded TCRs were defined as absent before sensitization and observed at least eight times at the 2-week time point. TCRdb took the public reads, trimmed them with fastp at Q25, ran MiXCR for clone calling and kept in-frame beta chains. Entries are consolidated by CDR3 protein sequence, retaining the most common genes and DNA. For this entry, the V and J calls and clone size follow TCRdb and not the study's own pipeline. The sample table records some 2,500 distinct CDR3 sequences; around three fifths of these occur just once. The ten largest make up 7.5% to 10% of the sample.

Overall study results and their limits: Repeated subsampling changed both the strength of the expansion versus patch-test correlation and the threshold at which the correlation became significant. Patch test score correlated positively with the number of PT1 expanded TCRs, reaching significance at thresholds 8, 16 and 32 but not at 4. Significantly more large CDR3 similarity clusters were formed by expanded TCRs than by pre-sensitization or healthy control sets, consistent with antigen-driven responses. Because every patient had alopecia, a presumed autoimmune disease, the patients' immune response might differ from that of healthy individuals. DPC sensitization did not change how many TCRs were above 1 in 1000 frequency, and no evidence was found of alterations in global repertoire structure.

According to the study, the label for this sample's treatment or condition signals: therapeutic diphenylcyclopropenone sensitization with weekly scalp DPC. At every patch-test visit, the blood draw took place before the patch test was put on. To be eligible, patients had to be aged 18 to 70, diagnosed with alopecia and judged suitable for DPC therapy, while pregnant patients were excluded. Unfractionated whole blood was collected in Tempus Blood RNA tubes, and total RNA was extracted from that blood. This TCR derives from an adult with alopecia areata. Some clones in this sample may be carry-over from other donors' samples. This table probably holds off-target reads from a library built for another chain. The sample here was whole blood, taken before DPC sensitization or 2, 6, or about 24 weeks after (not recorded which). Here the chain combines TRBV29-1 and TRBJ2-2, and 12 junctional nucleotides match TRBD2. CDR3 loop: CSTERDGHQLAGGINTGELFF. Here is the DNA: TGCAGCACCGAACGGGACGGACACCAGCTAGCGGGAGGGATAAACACCGGGGAGCTGTTTTTT.